Listed here are 31 T cell receptor beta chains from one sample, sequenced in a study of blood T cell repertoires in COVID-19. Sequencing was performed with immunoSEQ multiplex PCR; in TCRdb, only in-frame clones are kept and a portion is missing. The table has over 200,000 clones, roughly four fifths seen once. Sequenced: PBMCs or T cells enriched from blood (not recorded which). The receptors come from a man in his sixties who had recovered from COVID-19.

This rearrangement joins TRBV24-1 to TRBJ1-2; TRBD1 matches 7 bases. The germline V gene encodes CDR1 KGHDR and CDR2 SFDVKD. J was trimmed by 5 bases and V by 3 bases; bases with no gene match: 8. The CDR3 extends over 15 amino acids. CDR3 loop: CATSDPQRQGYGYTF. CDR3 DNA sequence: TGTGCCACCAGTGATCCCCAACGACAGGGTTATGGCTACACCTTC.

This chain links TRBV4-2 with TRBJ1-1, with TRBD1 as a possible D gene (5 bases). The germline V and J ends were trimmed by 6 bases and 2 bases, with 13 bases remaining between them. This CDR3 region has 14 residues. Germline V CDR1 and CDR2: LGHNA, YNFKEQ. CDR3 sequence (DNA): TGTGCCAGCAGAACGGGGGTGGGAAACACTGAAGCTTTCTTT. Protein sequence: CASRTGVGNTEAFF.

The rearrangement joins TRBV7-3 to TRBJ2-3; D remains ambiguous. This CDR3 contains 15 residues. Germline V gene sequence: CDR1 SGHTA, CDR2 FQGTGA. V was pared by 5 bases and J by 1 base, with 13 bases between. The CDR3 DNA follows: TGTGCCAGCAGCAAACCCGAGAGTGGCACAGATACGCAGTATTTT. It yields the protein CASSKPESGTDTQYF.

This clone was seen a few times. The rearrangement links TRBV21-1 to TRBJ2-1; the table's D call TRBD2 went unverified against the DNA. TRBV21-1 is recorded as a pseudogene. This CDR3 is 15 amino acids long. The CDR3 sequence is CASSKVAGSYNEQFF. The CDR3 region has the DNA TGTGCCAGCAGCAAAGTAGCGGGCTCCTACAATGAGCAGTTCTTC.

This sequence joins TRBV5-1 and TRBJ1-3; 11 nucleotides agree with TRBD1. V was pared by 3 bases and J by 4 bases, with 9 bases of the junction left unmatched. From germline, CDR1 is SGHRS and CDR2 YFSETQ. This CDR3 spans 17 amino acids. This chain's CDR3 is CASSWTPGQGVGNTIYF. The CDR3 DNA is TGCGCCAGCAGCTGGACACCGGGACAGGGGGTAGGAAACACCATATATTTT.

The genes are TRBV19 and TRBJ2-1, with D unclear. The CDR3 is 11 amino acids. Germline-derived CDR1 and CDR2 are LNHDA and SQIVND (reference sequence). Trimming took off 5 bases at V and 5 bases at J, with 4 bases between the two ends. The CDR3 is CASSSNNEQFF. The CDR3 DNA is TGTGCCAGTAGTTCCAACAATGAGCAGTTCTTC.

The chain is built from TRBV5-1 and TRBJ1-4; D gene ambiguous. Germline CDR1 and CDR2: SGHRS and YFSETQ. Trimming took off 4 bases at V and 4 bases at J, with 14 bases between the two ends. The CDR3 is 15 amino acids. CDR3 sequence (DNA): TGCGCCAGCAGCCACTCCACCCAGGTTAATGAAAAACTGTTTTTT. This codes for CASSHSTQVNEKLFF. Full variable domain (remainder filled in from reference TRBV5-1 and TRBJ1-4): KAGVTQTPRYLIKTRGQQVTLSCSPISGHRSVSWYQQTPGQGLQFLFEYFSETQRNKGNFPGRFSGRQFSNSRSEMNVSTLELGDSALYLCASSHSTQVNEKLFFGSGTQLSVL.

The V and J genes are TRBV5-6 and TRBJ2-5; D ambiguous. CDR1 is SGHDT and CDR2 is YYEEEE in the germline V gene. The CDR3 has 12 residues. V lost 0 bases and J 5 bases, leaving 5 bases between the germline ends. The CDR3 sequence is CASSLDGETQYF. The CDR3 DNA is TGTGCCAGCAGCTTGGATGGCGAGACCCAGTACTTC.

The genes are TRBV3-1 (or the pseudogene TRBV3-2) and TRBJ1-1; 7 nucleotides line up with TRBD1. With 5 bases clipped from V and 3 bases from J, the junction kept 6 bases outside the gene matches. This CDR3 comprises 14 residues. Germline V CDR1 and CDR2: LGHDT, YNNKEL (reference sequence). The CDR3 DNA is TGTGCCAGCAGCGCCAACAGGGGCTACACTGAAGCTTTCTTT. Its protein product is CASSANRGYTEAFF.

The chain links TRBV23-1 to TRBJ1-5, with 7 bases lining up with TRBD1. TRBV23-1 qualifies as an ORF whose function is uncertain. There are 15 residues in the CDR3. V trimming: 9 bases; J trimming: 1 base; junction bases outside the gene matches: 9. The chain's CDR3 is CARTEGAMSNQPQHF. The CDR3 DNA follows: TGCGCCAGAACGGAGGGGGCGATGAGCAATCAGCCCCAGCATTTT.

In this sample, this clone turned up once. DNA of the CDR3: TGTGCCTGGAGTGCCGGTTTCGATGAGCAGTTCTTC. As protein: CAWSAGFDEQFF. This sequence joins TRBV30 and TRBJ2-1, with no clear D. The CDR3 runs to 12 residues. V lost 1 base, J lost 8 bases, and 9 bases lay in between. Per the germline V gene, CDR1 is GTSNPN and CDR2 is SVGIG (reference sequence).

DNA of the CDR3: TGCGCCAGCAGCTCGCAAGGACAGGGACCCTACGAGCAGTACTTC. It codes for CASSSQGQGPYEQYF. The genes are TRBV5-1 and TRBJ2-7; TRBD1 matches at 8 bases. The germline V gene has CDR1 SGHRS and CDR2 YFSETQ. After removal of 3 bases from V and 2 bases from J, the junction contained 7 bases not matched to a gene. CDR3 length equals 15 residues.

The V gene is TRBV10-3, the J gene TRBJ2-1, with 12 nucleotides matching TRBD2. Trimming at V came to 4 bases and at J to 7 bases, leaving 8 bases not matched to a gene. This CDR3 is 16 amino acids long. Looked up from germline, CDR1 is ENHRY and CDR2 is SYGVKD. CDR3 coding DNA: TGTGCCATCAGTGTAACTAGCGGGGGGATGGCTAATGAGCAGTTCTTC. This encodes CAISVTSGGMANEQFF.

This sequence joins TRBV5-6 and TRBJ1-6; 8 nucleotides align to TRBD1. CDR1 SGHDT and CDR2 YYEEEE come from the germline V gene. V dropped 4 bases and J dropped 3; count of bases not matched to a gene: 6. This CDR3 is 16 amino acids long. In nucleotides, the CDR3 is TGTGCCAGCAGCCCAGGGACAGGCCGCTATAATTCACCCCTCCACTTT. It yields the protein CASSPGTGRYNSPLHF.

The chain links TRBV5-8 to TRBJ1-5; 9 bases match TRBD1. Germline CDR1 is SGHTS and CDR2 is YDEGEE. The CDR3 loop spans 14 amino acids. The junction had 1 base not matched to a gene; V was cut back by 4 bases and J by 2 bases. The CDR3 DNA follows: TGTGCCAGCAGCGGGGACAGGGGCAATCAGCCCCAGCATTTT. Translating gives CASSGDRGNQPQHF. Together with reference TRBV5-8 and TRBJ1-5, the CDR3 gives the full variable domain: EAGVTQSPTHLIKTRGQQATLRCSPISGHTSVYWYQQALGLGLQFLLWYDEGEERNRGNFPPRFSGRQFPNYSSELNVNALELEDSALYLCASSGDRGNQPQHFGDGTRLSIL.

This chain connects TRBV3-1 (or the pseudogene TRBV3-2) to TRBJ2-2, with TRBD2 as a possible D gene (6 bases). V dropped 4 bases and J dropped 2 bases, with 17 bases sitting between them. There are 17 residues in the CDR3. The germline V gene encodes CDR1 LGHDT and CDR2 YNNKEL (reference sequence). CDR3 nucleotide sequence: TGTGCCAGCAGCCGATCACCGGGACTCGCCAACACCGGGGAGCTGTTTTTT. Translated: CASSRSPGLANTGELFF.

The rearrangement uses TRBV11-2 and TRBJ1-3; the match to TRBD1 covers 7 bases. V lost 5 bases, J lost 2 bases, and 6 bases stayed unmatched. There are 15 residues in the CDR3. Per germline, CDR1 SGHAT and CDR2 FQNNGV. The CDR3 reads CASSNRQGTGNTIYF. The CDR3 nucleotides read TGTGCCAGCAGCAACCGACAGGGCACTGGAAACACCATATATTTT.

This clone was observed a single time. The V gene is TRBV7-2, the J gene TRBJ2-3, with 7 bases aligning to TRBD2. The CDR3 loop spans 15 amino acids. J gave up 4 bases and V 5 bases, and 9 bases lay outside the gene matches. CDR1 is SGHTA and CDR2 is FQGNSA in the germline V gene. DNA for the CDR3: TGTGCCAGCAGCCCGGGCGGGGAGGGGTCAGATACGCAGTATTTT. Amino acids: CASSPGGEGSDTQYF.

V gene TRBV7-9 combines with J gene TRBJ2-5, with 8 bases that match TRBD1. The CDR3 is made up of 14 amino acids. After removal of 6 bases from V and 5 bases from J, the junction contained 8 bases not matched to a gene. Germline V gene sequence: CDR1 SEHNR, CDR2 FQNEAQ (reference sequence). CDR3 nucleotides: TGTGCCAGCAGTCCAGGGGGCGCACGGGAGACCCAGTACTTC. It translates to CASSPGGARETQYF.

This clone was observed a handful of times. J is TRBJ1-2 and V is TRBV19; 7 bases map to TRBD1. The CDR3 has 13 residues. The germline V gene has CDR1 LNHDA and CDR2 SQIVND (reference sequence). Trimming cost V 5 bases and J 4 bases; bases outside gene matches: 4. For the CDR3, the DNA is TGTGCCAGTAGTGTCAGGGGGAGCTATGGCTACACCTTC. This gives the protein CASSVRGSYGYTF.

This chain links TRBV9 with TRBJ1-2; the D is unclear. The CDR3 totals 14 residues. CDR1 and CDR2 (germline): SGDLS, YYNGEE. V gave up 0 bases and J gave up 2 bases, with 8 bases separating them. CDR3 in DNA: TGTGCCAGCAGCGTAGGAAGAGGGAACTATGGCTACACCTTC. It encodes CASSVGRGNYGYTF.

The gene calls are TRBV18 and TRBJ2-7; TRBD1 aligns across 8 bases. The J segment lost 4 bases and the V segment lost 2 bases, leaving 13 bases of the junction unmatched. This CDR3 has 17 amino acids. Germline CDR1 and CDR2: KGHSH and LQKENI. The CDR3, as DNA: TGTGCCAGCTCACCAGTTGAGATTACAGGGGGAATATACGAGCAGTACTTC. Translation gives CASSPVEITGGIYEQYF. Full variable domain (missing parts from reference TRBV18 and TRBJ2-7): NAGVMQNPRHLVRRRGQEARLRCSPMKGHSHVYWYRQLPEEGLKFMVYLQKENIIDESGMPKERFSAEFPKEGPSILRIQQVVRGDSAAYFCASSPVEITGGIYEQYFGPGTRLTVT.

Details on this clone: One junction end disagrees with the germline gene, perhaps due to a read error. V gene TRBV7-7 combines with J gene TRBJ2-5; 12 bases match TRBD1. Germline V gives CDR1 SSHAT, CDR2 FNYEAQ (reference sequence). This CDR3 is built from 17 residues. The CDR3 is CASSLGPPGTGGETQYF. In nucleotides, the CDR3 is TGTGCTAGCAGCTTAGGGCCCCCGGGGACAGGGGGCGAGACCCAGTACTTC.

The rearrangement uses TRBV3-1 (or the pseudogene TRBV3-2) and TRBJ1-1; D is possibly TRBD1 (6 bases). CDR1 is LGHDT, CDR2 YNNKEL, per germline (reference sequence). With 5 bases removed from V and 1 base from J, the gap between germline ends came to 11 bases. This CDR3 region has 14 residues. The CDR3 loop reads CASSGYRENTEAFF. For the CDR3, the DNA is TGTGCCAGCAGCGGATACAGGGAGAACACTGAAGCTTTCTTT.

The CDR3: CASSLGGGPGGELFF. The CDR3 nucleotides are TGCGCCAGCTCCTTGGGCGGGGGGCCCGGAGGGGAGCTGTTTTTT. The V gene is TRBV5-1, the J gene TRBJ2-2; 8 bases line up with TRBD2. The CDR3 length is 15 residues. The J segment lost 8 bases and the V segment lost 7 bases, leaving 13 bases of the junction unmatched. Germline V gene lookup returns CDR1 SGHRS and CDR2 YFSETQ.

The genes are TRBV5-1 and TRBJ1-1; 7 bases map to TRBD1. With V trimmed by 4 bases and J by 5 bases, 8 bases remained unmatched. The germline V gene encodes CDR1 SGHRS and CDR2 YFSETQ. The CDR3 totals 14 residues. The CDR3 region has the DNA TGCGCCAGCAGCGAGGACAGGAGAACAACTGAAGCTTTCTTT. Translating gives CASSEDRRTTEAFF.

V usage is TRBV12-5 and J usage is TRBJ2-1, with 8 bases fitting TRBD1. Germline V CDR1 and CDR2: LGHNT, FRNRAP. This CDR3 is 15 amino acids long. J gave up 2 bases and V 6 bases, and 6 bases lay outside the gene matches. CDR3 nucleotides: TGTGCTAGTGGCCCCCAGGGGGCAGCCTACAATGAGCAGTTCTTC. It encodes CASGPQGAAYNEQFF.

The sample holds a few counts of this clone. The J gene is TRBJ1-6, the V gene TRBV28; weak D call: TRBD1 (5 bases). V gave up 6 bases and J gave up 3 bases, with 12 bases separating them. The germline V gene has CDR1 MDHEN and CDR2 SYDVKM. This CDR3 contains 15 residues. The CDR3 nucleotides read TGTGCCAGCAGAATCAGGGCGGACTATAATTCACCCCTCCACTTT. Its translation is CASRIRADYNSPLHF.

The rearrangement joins TRBV6-2 or TRBV6-3 to TRBJ1-1; no reliable D call. Per the germline V gene, CDR1 is MNHEY and CDR2 is SVGEGT. V was trimmed by 2 bases and J by 4 bases, leaving 8 bases between them. The CDR3 has 13 residues. The CDR3 spells CASSYAGSTEAFF. As DNA, the CDR3 is TGTGCCAGCAGTTACGCGGGGAGCACTGAAGCTTTCTTT.

The chain is built from TRBV9 and TRBJ2-5; D may be TRBD1 (5 bases). The ends were cut back, 4 bases at V and 1 base at J, with 11 bases in the middle. In germline, CDR1 is SGDLS, CDR2 YYNGEE. This CDR3 is built from 14 residues. The CDR3 loop is CASSTTDFQETQYF. The CDR3 region has the DNA TGTGCCAGCAGCACGACAGATTTCCAAGAGACCCAGTACTTC.

The genes are TRBV2 and TRBJ1-5; 8 bases agree with TRBD1. Losses at the gene ends were 4 bases for V and 2 bases for J; bases not matched to a gene: 4. There are 15 residues in the CDR3. Germline CDR1 SNHLY, CDR2 FYNNEI. The DNA of the CDR3 is TGTGCCAGCAGTGGGACAGGGAGTCGCAATCAGCCCCAGCATTTT. It translates to CASSGTGSRNQPQHF. Filled out from reference TRBV2 and TRBJ1-5, the complete variable domain reads EPEVTQTPSHQVTQMGQEVILRCVPISNHLYFYWYRQILGQKVEFLVSFYNNEISEKSEIFDDQFSVERPDGSNFTLKIRSTKLEDSAMYFCASSGTGSRNQPQHFGDGTRLSIL.